Included here is one TCR beta chain sequence, with context. Its antigen is not yet known. There are no base qualities to consult, and no much larger clone falls within one base. This entry belongs to a study of CD8+ T cells in alopecia areata (dated by TCRdb to between 2018 and 2020). As for the study more broadly: Treated patients were enrolled in an open-label pilot trial of oral tofacitinib, 5 to 10 mg twice daily, for moderate-to-severe alopecia areata. Tofacitinib was given for 6 to 18 months, followed by 6 months of follow-up off drug to assess delayed response and recurrence. In treated patients, disease severity was measured using the SALT score, which gives the percentage of scalp surface area affected. The study used high-throughput TCRbeta sequencing to examine T cell clonal expansion in alopecia areata, in both the C3H/HeJ mouse model and human patients. In humans, TCRbeta sequencing was performed on scalp tissue and on sorted CD4+ and CD8+ peripheral blood T cells from healthy controls and from patients with patchy or totalis/universalis alopecia areata. Tofacitinib-treated patients had biopsies at baseline and at 4 and 24 weeks of treatment, with a later scalp biopsy in several patients. Scalp clonality was compared among normal scalp (n=4), patchy alopecia areata scalp (n=8), and alopecia totalis/universalis scalp (n=8). RNA came from the PAXgene miRNA kit for fixed scalp, the miRNeasy kit for PBMCs, and the RNeasy kit for mouse skin. TCRbeta CDR3 regions were amplified by immunoSEQ multiplex PCR with 35 Vbeta forward and 13 Jbeta reverse primers.

Trimming removed 4 bases from V and 8 bases from J; the gene matches leave 2 bases unexplained. Measured from the cysteine to the phenylalanine, the CDR3 is 11 residues long. CDR3 DNA is the only sequence kept; it has 33 bases, read in frame from the first base. CDR1 SGHNT and CDR2 YYREEE are derived from the germline V gene (reference sequence). Receptor amplification or capture employed the immunoSEQ multiplex PCR assay. RNA was extracted from all samples and reverse transcribed into cDNA as template for TCR sequencing. First-strand cDNA was synthesized with SuperScript III using a 2:1 mix of oligo-dT and random hexamers. A synthetic immune receptor repertoire was used to measure amplification bias, and any remaining bias was corrected computationally. The published analysis was carried out like this. Raw reads were preprocessed to remove errors, and CDR3 was defined by IMGT conventions from the conserved cysteine to phenylalanine. Clonality was computed by normalizing Shannon entropy by log2 of the number of productive unique TCRs and subtracting the result from 1. Whether scalp clones were CD4 or CD8 was inferred by matching scalp TCRbeta sequences against CD4 and CD8 repertoires sorted from blood. What TCRdb holds here is the immuneACCESS table cut down to in-frame rearrangements. Part of the clones is not present; checked against another copy, under half of the missing clones reflect an unresolved V gene, and the others are unexplained. V, J and clone size are taken as reported in that table, and D and trimming were inferred from the DNA itself. In this sample the table shows nearly 200,000 clones, nearly 60% of which occur a single time. Of the sample, under 7% falls within the top ten clones.

The time point label corresponds to: roughly 24 weeks on oral tofacitinib. The label giving this sample's treatment or condition can be read as: oral pan-JAK inhibitor, 5-10 mg twice daily. Peripheral blood and lesional scalp punch biopsies were obtained from patients with alopecia areata. PBMCs were separated by density centrifugation and stained for CD3, CD4 and CD8, after which CD4+ and CD8+ T cells were sorted on a FACSAria. Summary of the overall study and its limitations: Scalp TCR repertoire analysis is complicated because resident alphabeta T cells in normal human skin are also sequenced, whereas mouse skin is dominated by gammadelta T cells. During tofacitinib treatment, many expanded lesional clones remained in scalp and blood, and this persistence may partly explain relapse after treatment is stopped. Lesional scalp, especially in alopecia totalis/universalis, showed higher clonality and more expanded CD8+ clones than normal scalp, suggesting antigenic drive. Shared TCR sequences between patients were less evident than in mice, which may be partly attributable to HLA diversity in the patient population. The treated cohort was small, with a single nonresponder, so links between baseline CD8+ expansion and response need larger studies. With tofacitinib, both scalp clonality and the number of expanded CD8+ clones among the top 100 scalp clones went down significantly.

The rearranged chain carries TRBV5-4 and TRBJ1-2, with 7 bases aligning to TRBD1. The sample in question was CD4+ T cells sorted from blood, obtained at week 24, from a patient treated with tofacitinib. This sequence was found in a human donor with alopecia areata. CDR3 sequence: CASSRDSGYTF. The nucleotide sequence reads as follows: TGTGCCAGCAGCCGGGACAGCGGCTACACCTTC.